This passage covers 7 T cell receptor beta chains from one sample sequenced in a study of cytomegalovirus exposure and HLA in healthy donors. The PCR had 60 Vbeta and 13 Jbeta primers. TCRdb keeps only in-frame clones here, not all; method: immunoSEQ multiplex PCR. The table has 90,000 to 120,000 clones, around 72% seen once. The sequenced material came from PBMCs. Receptors were obtained from a woman aged 40 to 55 in good health and CMV-seropositive.

The chain combines TRBV6-6 with TRBJ1-3, with D perhaps TRBD1 (5 bases). The CDR3 extends over 15 amino acids. The germline V gene encodes CDR1 MNHNY and CDR2 SVGAGI (reference sequence). V was shortened by 4 bases and J by 0 bases, with 10 bases between the two germline ends. In DNA, the CDR3 is TGTGCCAGCAGTTCCTGGGGCCACTCTGGAAACACCATATATTTT. Its protein is CASSSWGHSGNTIYF.

The chain recombines TRBV6-5 with TRBJ2-3; D possibly corresponds to TRBD2 (6 bases). V lost 7 bases and J lost 0, with 11 bases in between. CDR1 is MNHEY, CDR2 SVGAGI, per germline. The CDR3 loop spans 14 amino acids. The CDR3 loop is CASKIAASTDTQYF. Here the CDR3 DNA reads TGTGCCAGCAAAATAGCGGCTAGCACAGATACGCAGTATTTT.

The V and J genes are TRBV25-1 and TRBJ1-1, with D maybe TRBD1 (5 bases). The CDR3 runs to 18 residues. Trimming pared 1 base from V and 0 bases from J, leaving 18 bases between. The V gene's germline CDR1 is MGHDK and CDR2 SYGVNS. The CDR3 DNA follows: TGTGCCAGCAGTGAATCTCGCTTGTCAGGGCTATTGAACACTGAAGCTTTCTTT. It translates to CASSESRLSGLLNTEAFF.

In DNA form, the CDR3 reads TGTGCCAGCAGTTACTCGAGCGGGGGCGATGGCTACACCTTC. The encoded protein is CASSYSSGGDGYTF. The rearrangement joins TRBV6-5 to TRBJ1-2; D possibly corresponds to TRBD1 (6 bases). CDR3 length equals 14 residues. The germline V gene encodes CDR1 MNHEY and CDR2 SVGAGI. V dropped 0 bases and J dropped 6 bases, with 11 bases sitting between them.

This chain uses TRBV6-5 with TRBJ2-1, with a weak D call TRBD2 (6 bases). The CDR3 length is 15 residues. The V gene lost 6 bases and the J gene lost 6 bases, with 18 bases spanning the gap. Per germline, CDR1 MNHEY and CDR2 SVGAGI. The CDR3 DNA is TGTGCCAGCAGACCCGCGGGGAGCCTTTTCAATGAGCAGTTCTTC. Its protein is CASRPAGSLFNEQFF.

This chain uses TRBV6-6 with TRBJ1-2; no definite D call. Trimming removed 5 bases from V and 3 bases from J, with 7 bases in between. This CDR3 is built from 12 residues. Per germline, CDR1 MNHNY and CDR2 SVGAGI (reference sequence). CDR3 sequence: CASSPGYYGYTF. The CDR3 DNA is TGTGCCAGCAGTCCCGGGTACTATGGCTACACCTTC.

This clone was picked up a small number of times. The genes are TRBV30 and TRBJ1-1; no clear D gene. The CDR3 covers 11 residues. Per the germline V gene, CDR1 is GTSNPN and CDR2 is SVGIG (reference sequence). The V end was cut by 4 bases, the J end by 1 base, with 4 bases between. CDR3 nucleotide sequence: TGTGCCTGGACAAAGAACACTGAAGCTTTCTTT. Translated, it gives CAWTKNTEAFF.